A single sample gave rise to the 22 T cell receptor beta chains below, sequenced in a study of blood T cell repertoires in COVID-19. Libraries were prepared by immunoSEQ multiplex PCR; TCRdb keeps only in-frame clonotypes and omits some of them. This repertoire shows some 240,000 clones, about 87% found once; its top ten account for 10%. The sample was peripheral blood. The source of these receptors is an older woman with COVID-19, enrolled during active disease.

The chain carries TRBV19 and TRBJ2-7; weak D call: TRBD1 (6 bases). Per the germline V gene, CDR1 is LNHDA and CDR2 is SQIVND (reference sequence). V lost 8 bases, J lost 4 bases, and 9 bases lay in between. The CDR3 length is 11 residues. CDR3 in DNA: TGTGCCAGTGCAGGGGCATACGAGCAGTACTTC. Translation gives CASAGAYEQYF. Using reference TRBV19 and TRBJ2-7 for the parts outside the CDR3, the full variable domain is DGGITQSPKYLFRKEGQNVTLSCEQNLNHDAMYWYRQDPGQGLRLIYYSQIVNDFQKGDIAEGYSVSREKKESFPLTVTSAQKNPTAFYLCASAGAYEQYFGPGTRLTVT.

This clone was counted a few times. J is TRBJ1-2 and V is TRBV30, with 10 nucleotides matching TRBD1. The CDR3 sequence is 17 residues long. The V gene end was trimmed by 6 bases and the J gene end by 4 bases; junction bases not matched to a gene: 17. The V gene's germline CDR1 is GTSNPN and CDR2 SVGIG (reference sequence). The CDR3 protein is CACQTGTGAIRGYGYTF. DNA for the CDR3: TGTGCCTGTCAGACCGGGACAGGGGCTATTAGGGGCTATGGCTACACCTTC.

This chain joins TRBV10-3 and TRBJ2-7; TRBD2 matches at 9 bases. Trimming cost V 8 bases and J 2 bases; bases outside gene matches: 22. The CDR3 consists of 19 residues. CDR1 ENHRY and CDR2 SYGVKD come from the germline V gene. The CDR3 protein is CAICGMGAGGPPGAYEQYF. The CDR3 nucleotides read TGTGCCATCTGTGGGATGGGGGCGGGAGGGCCACCGGGGGCCTACGAGCAGTACTTC.

The chain couples TRBV24-1 to TRBJ2-3, with D possibly TRBD1 on 6 matching bases. CDR3 length equals 13 residues. V lost 6 bases to trimming and J lost 4 bases, with 10 bases between them. Germline V CDR1 and CDR2: KGHDR, SFDVKD. For the CDR3, the DNA is TGTGCCACCAGTAAACAGGGCGCAGATACGCAGTATTTT. Amino acids: CATSKQGADTQYF.

The CDR3 DNA reads as TGTGCCAGCAGCCCCAACGGGGGAGGAGAGACTGAAGCTTTCTTT. Translating it yields CASSPNGGGETEAFF. The V call is TRBV3-1 (or the pseudogene TRBV3-2), the J call TRBJ1-1, with a tentative D call TRBD1 (5 bases). The ends were cut back, 4 bases at V and 5 bases at J, with 17 bases in the middle. The CDR3 is 15 amino acids. The germline gives CDR1 LGHDT, CDR2 YNNKEL (reference sequence).

Concerning this clone itself: The sample holds other DNA sequences that translate to the same CDR3. V usage is TRBV2 and J usage is TRBJ2-7, with D possibly matching TRBD1 (6 bases). Trimming stripped 11 bases from V and 1 base from J, with 12 bases between. The CDR3 consists of 12 residues. Germline CDR1 and CDR2: SNHLY and FYNNEI. The CDR3 loop is CASRGGSYEQYF. The DNA of the CDR3 is TGTGCCTCACGAGGGGGTTCCTACGAGCAGTACTTC. The variable domain in full, completed from reference TRBV2 and TRBJ2-7, reads EPEVTQTPSHQVTQMGQEVILRCVPISNHLYFYWYRQILGQKVEFLVSFYNNEISEKSEIFDDQFSVERPDGSNFTLKIRSTKLEDSAMYFCASRGGSYEQYFGPGTRLTVT.

The rearrangement links TRBV5-1 to TRBJ2-1; 7 bases are a match to TRBD2. The CDR3 is 18 amino acids. The V and J ends lost 3 bases and 6 bases, in that order; junction bases with no gene match: 18. Germline CDR1 and CDR2: SGHRS and YFSETQ. The CDR3 reads CASSYGFVGAGAVNEQFF. The CDR3, as DNA: TGCGCCAGCAGCTATGGGTTCGTAGGGGCGGGAGCCGTCAATGAGCAGTTCTTC.

The chain has TRBV27 and TRBJ2-7, with 9 bases aligning to TRBD1. In germline, CDR1 is MNHEY, CDR2 SMNVEV (reference sequence). V was clipped by 7 bases and J by 6 bases; unmatched bases: 13. The CDR3 has 15 residues. The chain's CDR3 is CASTAGQGPVREQYF. As DNA, the CDR3 is TGTGCCAGCACCGCCGGACAGGGGCCTGTGCGCGAGCAGTACTTC.

This chain connects TRBV11-3 to TRBJ2-1; TRBD2 matches at 12 bases. CDR1 SGHNT and CDR2 YENEEA come from the germline V gene. V lost 4 bases, J lost 8 bases, and 9 bases stayed unmatched. The CDR3 spans 16 residues. CDR3: CASSYTLAGGFDEQFF. Written as DNA, the CDR3 is TGTGCCAGCAGCTACACTCTAGCGGGAGGGTTCGATGAGCAGTTCTTC.

The chain combines TRBV9 with TRBJ1-3; D remains ambiguous. V was shortened by 2 bases and J by 4 bases, with 7 bases between the two germline ends. The germline V gene encodes CDR1 SGDLS and CDR2 YYNGEE. CDR3 length: 13 residues. The CDR3, as DNA: TGTGCCAGCAGCGTTGGACTGGGAAACACCATATATTTT. It translates to CASSVGLGNTIYF.

The chain carries TRBV5-6 and TRBJ1-4; the D gene is possibly TRBD1 (6 bases). The CDR3 is 15 amino acids. V dropped 10 bases and J dropped 0 bases, with 16 bases sitting between them. Germline-derived CDR1 and CDR2 are SGHDT and YYEEEE. CDR3 in amino acids: CADHRDLATNEKLFF. CDR3 coding DNA: TGTGCCGACCACAGGGACCTCGCAACTAATGAAAAACTGTTTTTT. Combining the CDR3 with reference TRBV5-6 and TRBJ1-4 gives the whole variable domain DAGVTQSPTHLIKTRGQQVTLRCSPKSGHDTVSWYQQALGQGPQFIFQYYEEEERQRGNFPDRFSGHQFPNYSSELNVNALLLGDSALYLCADHRDLATNEKLFFGSGTQLSVL.

As for this clone: Other DNA variants within this sample encode the same CDR3. The rearrangement uses TRBV11-3 and TRBJ2-2; maybe TRBD1 (7 bases). The CDR3 extends over 16 amino acids. Per germline, CDR1 SGHNT and CDR2 YENEEA. V lost 3 bases and J 6 bases, leaving 17 bases between the germline ends. The chain's CDR3 is CASSFGDIRGAGELFF. The CDR3 region has the DNA TGTGCCAGCAGCTTTGGGGATATCAGGGGGGCCGGGGAGCTGTTTTTT.

The chain recombines TRBV2 with TRBJ2-7; possibly TRBD1 for D (6 bases). The CDR3 is made up of 15 amino acids. Germline V gene data show CDR1 as SNHLY and CDR2 as FYNNEI. V lost 2 bases and J lost 5, with 16 bases in between. CDR3 nucleotide sequence: TGTGCCAGCAGTGAACTCAGGGGTAACACCCACGAGCAGTACTTC. This sequence encodes CASSELRGNTHEQYF.

The rearrangement joins TRBV6-5 to TRBJ2-5, with D uncertain. The V end was cut by 7 bases, the J end by 5 bases, with 14 bases between. Germline V gene sequence: CDR1 MNHEY, CDR2 SVGAGI. There are 13 residues in the CDR3. The CDR3 spells CASKASRMETQYF. DNA of the CDR3: TGTGCCAGCAAGGCCTCTAGGATGGAGACCCAGTACTTC.

CDR3 sequence (DNA): TGTGCCAGTAGTAAGGGGGAGGGCCGGTCCGGTGAGCAGTTCTTC. This gives the protein CASSKGEGRSGEQFF. The rearrangement joins TRBV19 to TRBJ2-1; D might be TRBD2 (7 bases). CDR3 length equals 15 residues. Germline V gives CDR1 LNHDA, CDR2 SQIVND (reference sequence). Trimming shortened V by 4 bases and J by 9 bases, and 19 bases separated the two germline ends. The complete variable domain, with remaining parts taken from reference TRBV19 and TRBJ2-1, reads DGGITQSPKYLFRKEGQNVTLSCEQNLNHDAMYWYRQDPGQGLRLIYYSQIVNDFQKGDIAEGYSVSREKKESFPLTVTSAQKNPTAFYLCASSKGEGRSGEQFFGPGTRLTVL.

This clone was counted a few times. V and J are TRBV15 and TRBJ1-4, with TRBD1 identical over 7 bases. There are 14 residues in the CDR3. Unmatched junction bases numbered 2, after V lost 4 bases and J lost 3 bases. Germline CDR1 reads LNHNV; CDR2 reads YYDKDF (reference sequence). CDR3 in amino acids: CATSKGQSNEKLFF. In DNA form, the CDR3 reads TGTGCCACCAGCAAGGGACAGTCTAATGAAAAACTGTTTTTT.

This chain connects TRBV10-3 to TRBJ1-5; TRBD1 is a possible D gene (6 bases). V was clipped by 10 bases and J by 7 bases, with 23 bases between them. CDR1 is ENHRY, CDR2 SYGVKD, per germline. The CDR3 has 15 residues. CDR3 in DNA: TGTGCCACCGCCCGTAGCAGGGGCGAAGGGCAGCCCCAGCATTTT. It specifies CATARSRGEGQPQHF.

The rearrangement uses TRBV7-3 and TRBJ2-7, with TRBD2 matching 10 bases. The CDR3 extends over 16 amino acids. The V segment lost 1 base and the J segment 5 bases; nucleotides outside the gene matches: 8. The V gene's germline CDR1 is SGHTA and CDR2 FQGTGA. The CDR3 bases are TGTGCCAGCAGCTTAAATCAAGCTAGCGGGAGCCACGAGCAGTACTTC. Encoded protein: CASSLNQASGSHEQYF. Filled out from reference TRBV7-3 and TRBJ2-7, the complete variable domain reads GAGVSQTPSNKVTEKGKYVELRCDPISGHTALYWYRQSLGQGPEFLIYFQGTGAADDSGLPNDRFFAVRPEGSVSTLKIQRTERGDSAVYLCASSLNQASGSHEQYFGPGTRLTVT.

On this clone: This same CDR3 is encoded by further DNA sequences in the sample. This sequence joins TRBV19 and TRBJ1-5; 8 nucleotides line up with TRBD1. The J segment lost 2 bases and the V segment lost 9 bases, leaving 6 bases of the junction unmatched. This CDR3 has 14 amino acids. Germline V gene sequence: CDR1 LNHDA, CDR2 SQIVND (reference sequence). The CDR3 sequence: CASTGTGGNQPQHF. Here the CDR3 DNA reads TGTGCCAGCACCGGGACAGGAGGCAATCAGCCCCAGCATTTT.

V gene TRBV12-3 or TRBV12-4 combines with J gene TRBJ1-1; weak D call: TRBD1 (5 bases). The CDR3 has 12 amino acids. V was pared by 3 bases and J by 6 bases, with 8 bases between. The CDR3 sequence: CASSLGGAEAFF. The CDR3 nucleotides read TGTGCCAGCAGTTTGGGGGGGGCTGAAGCTTTCTTT.

The genes are TRBV30 and TRBJ2-2, with 9 bases fitting TRBD2. The length of the CDR3 is 14 residues. Germline V gene lookup returns CDR1 GTSNPN and CDR2 SVGIG (reference sequence). J gave up 5 bases and V 1 base, and 2 bases lay outside the gene matches. CDR3 residues: CAWSGLAGTGELFF. The CDR3 region has the DNA TGTGCCTGGAGTGGGCTAGCGGGGACCGGGGAGCTGTTTTTT.

The chain combines TRBV6-2 or TRBV6-3 with TRBJ2-7; 12 nucleotides line up with TRBD2. CDR3 length: 18 residues. V lost 0 bases, J lost 4 bases, and 10 bases stayed unmatched. Germline loops: CDR1 MNHEY, CDR2 SVGEGT. The CDR3 DNA follows: TGTGCCAGCAGTTACTCTTCTAGCGGGAGGGCCTCCGATTACGAGCAGTACTTC. Encoded protein: CASSYSSSGRASDYEQYF.